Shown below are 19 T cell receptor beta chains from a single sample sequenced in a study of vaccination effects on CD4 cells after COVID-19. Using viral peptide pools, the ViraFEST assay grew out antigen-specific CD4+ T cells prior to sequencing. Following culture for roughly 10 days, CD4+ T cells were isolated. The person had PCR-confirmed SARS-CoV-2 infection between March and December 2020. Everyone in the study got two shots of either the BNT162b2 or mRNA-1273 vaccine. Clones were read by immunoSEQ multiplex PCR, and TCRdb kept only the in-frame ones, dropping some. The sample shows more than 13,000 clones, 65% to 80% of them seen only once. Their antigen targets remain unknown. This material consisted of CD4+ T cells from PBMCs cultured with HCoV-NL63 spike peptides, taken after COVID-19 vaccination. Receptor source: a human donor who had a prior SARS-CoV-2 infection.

Written as DNA, the CDR3 is TGTGCCAGCAGCGTGGACAGTCAGAACTATGGCTACACCTTC. The encoded protein is CASSVDSQNYGYTF. This rearrangement joins TRBV9 to TRBJ1-2; perhaps TRBD1 as D (6 bases). CDR3 length: 14 amino acids. The germline CDR1 and CDR2 sequences are SGDLS and YYNGEE. Trimming pared 2 bases from V and 2 bases from J, leaving 10 bases between.

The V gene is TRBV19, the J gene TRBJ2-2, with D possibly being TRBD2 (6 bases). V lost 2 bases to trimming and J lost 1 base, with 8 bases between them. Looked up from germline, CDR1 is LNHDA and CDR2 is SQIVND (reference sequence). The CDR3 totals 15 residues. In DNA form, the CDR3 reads TGTGCCAGTAGTATATTAGCGGTGAACACCGGGGAGCTGTTTTTT. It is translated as CASSILAVNTGELFF. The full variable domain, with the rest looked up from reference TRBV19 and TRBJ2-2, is DGGITQSPKYLFRKEGQNVTLSCEQNLNHDAMYWYRQDPGQGLRLIYYSQIVNDFQKGDIAEGYSVSREKKESFPLTVTSAQKNPTAFYLCASSILAVNTGELFFGEGSRLTVL.

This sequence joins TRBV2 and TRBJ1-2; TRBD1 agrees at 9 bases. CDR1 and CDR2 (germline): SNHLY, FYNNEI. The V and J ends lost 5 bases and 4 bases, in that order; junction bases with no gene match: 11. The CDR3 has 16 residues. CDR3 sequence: CASSQYRGQFTYGYTF. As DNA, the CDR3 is TGTGCCAGCAGTCAATACAGGGGGCAGTTTACCTATGGCTACACCTTC.

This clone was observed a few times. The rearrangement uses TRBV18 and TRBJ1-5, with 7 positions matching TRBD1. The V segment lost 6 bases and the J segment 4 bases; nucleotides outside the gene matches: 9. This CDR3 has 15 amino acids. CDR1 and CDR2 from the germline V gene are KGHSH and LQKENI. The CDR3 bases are TGTGCCAGCTCCTGGGGACAGAATGAGAATCAGCCCCAGCATTTT. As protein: CASSWGQNENQPQHF.

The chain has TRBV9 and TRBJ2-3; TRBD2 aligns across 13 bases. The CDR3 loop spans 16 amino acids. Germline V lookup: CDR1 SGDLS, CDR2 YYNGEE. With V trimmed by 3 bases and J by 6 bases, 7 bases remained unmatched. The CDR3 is CASSAGGGLAGDTQYF. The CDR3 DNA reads TGTGCCAGCAGCGCCGGGGGGGGACTAGCGGGGGATACGCAGTATTTT.

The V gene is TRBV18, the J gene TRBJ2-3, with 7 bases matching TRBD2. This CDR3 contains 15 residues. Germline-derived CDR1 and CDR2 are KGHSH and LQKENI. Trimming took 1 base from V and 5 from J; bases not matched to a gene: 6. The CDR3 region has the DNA TGTGCCAGCTCACCACTTAGCGGGTCTGGAGATACGCAGTATTTT. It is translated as CASSPLSGSGDTQYF.

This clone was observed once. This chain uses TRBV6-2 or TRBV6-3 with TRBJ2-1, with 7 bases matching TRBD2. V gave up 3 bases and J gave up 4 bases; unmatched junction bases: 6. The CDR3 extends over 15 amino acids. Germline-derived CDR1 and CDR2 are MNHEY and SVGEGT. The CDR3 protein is CASSYLAAEYNEQFF. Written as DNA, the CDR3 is TGTGCCAGCAGTTATCTAGCGGCCGAGTACAATGAGCAGTTCTTC.

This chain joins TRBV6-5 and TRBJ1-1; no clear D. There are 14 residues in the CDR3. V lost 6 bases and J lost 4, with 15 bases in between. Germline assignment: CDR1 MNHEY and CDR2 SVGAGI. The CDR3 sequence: CASRRVGGSTEAFF. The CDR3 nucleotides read TGTGCCAGCAGGCGGGTTGGAGGGAGCACTGAAGCTTTCTTT.

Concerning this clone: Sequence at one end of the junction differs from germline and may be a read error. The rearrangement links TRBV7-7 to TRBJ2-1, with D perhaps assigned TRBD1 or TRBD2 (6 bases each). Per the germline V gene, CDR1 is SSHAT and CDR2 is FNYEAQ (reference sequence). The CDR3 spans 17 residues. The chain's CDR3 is CASSPPSMAGTYNEQFF. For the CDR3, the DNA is TGTGCTAGCAGCCCCCCTAGTATGGCGGGGACATACAATGAGCAGTTCTTC.

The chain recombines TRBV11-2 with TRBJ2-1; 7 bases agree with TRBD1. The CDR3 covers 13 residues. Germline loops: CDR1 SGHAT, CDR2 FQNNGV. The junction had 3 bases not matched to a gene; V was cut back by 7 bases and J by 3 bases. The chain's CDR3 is CASNRDSYNEQFF. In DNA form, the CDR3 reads TGTGCCAGCAACCGGGACAGCTACAATGAGCAGTTCTTC.

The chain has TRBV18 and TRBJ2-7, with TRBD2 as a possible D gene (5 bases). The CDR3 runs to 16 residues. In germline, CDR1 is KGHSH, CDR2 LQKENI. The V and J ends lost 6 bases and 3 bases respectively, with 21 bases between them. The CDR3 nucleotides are TGTGCCAGCTCGCAAGGTACGGAACAAGGGAGCTACGAGCAGTACTTC. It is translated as CASSQGTEQGSYEQYF. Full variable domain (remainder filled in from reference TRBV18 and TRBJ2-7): NAGVMQNPRHLVRRRGQEARLRCSPMKGHSHVYWYRQLPEEGLKFMVYLQKENIIDESGMPKERFSAEFPKEGPSILRIQQVVRGDSAAYFCASSQGTEQGSYEQYFGPGTRLTVT.

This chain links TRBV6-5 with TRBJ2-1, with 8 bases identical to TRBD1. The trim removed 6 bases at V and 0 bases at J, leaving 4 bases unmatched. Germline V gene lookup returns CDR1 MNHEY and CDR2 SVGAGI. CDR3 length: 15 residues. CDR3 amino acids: CASSLGQGSYNEQFF. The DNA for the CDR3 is TGTGCCAGCAGCTTAGGACAGGGCTCCTACAATGAGCAGTTCTTC.

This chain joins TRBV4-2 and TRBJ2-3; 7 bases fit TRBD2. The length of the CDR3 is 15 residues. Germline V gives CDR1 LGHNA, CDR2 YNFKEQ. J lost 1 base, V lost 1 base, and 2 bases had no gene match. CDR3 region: CASSQVSGGTDTQYF. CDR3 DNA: TGTGCCAGCAGCCAAGTCAGCGGGGGCACAGATACGCAGTATTTT.

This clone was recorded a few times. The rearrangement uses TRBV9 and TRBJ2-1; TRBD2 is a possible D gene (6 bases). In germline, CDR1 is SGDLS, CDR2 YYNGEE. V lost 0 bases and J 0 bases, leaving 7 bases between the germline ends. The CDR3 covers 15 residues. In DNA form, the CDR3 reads TGTGCCAGCAGCGTAGCGGGGGACTCCTACAATGAGCAGTTCTTC. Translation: CASSVAGDSYNEQFF.

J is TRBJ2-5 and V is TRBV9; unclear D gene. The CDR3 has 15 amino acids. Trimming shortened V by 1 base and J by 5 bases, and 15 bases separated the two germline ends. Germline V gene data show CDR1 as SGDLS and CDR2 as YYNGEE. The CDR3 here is CASSVYSTVLETQYF. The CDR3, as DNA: TGTGCCAGCAGCGTATACTCGACCGTCCTTGAGACCCAGTACTTC.

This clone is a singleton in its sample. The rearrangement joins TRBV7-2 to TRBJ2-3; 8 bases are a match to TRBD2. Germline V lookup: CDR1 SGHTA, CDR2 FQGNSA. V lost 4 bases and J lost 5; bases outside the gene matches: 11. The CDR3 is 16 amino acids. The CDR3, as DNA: TGTGCCAGCAGCTCCTTTAAGCGGGGGCCGAGAGATACGCAGTATTTT. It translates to CASSSFKRGPRDTQYF.

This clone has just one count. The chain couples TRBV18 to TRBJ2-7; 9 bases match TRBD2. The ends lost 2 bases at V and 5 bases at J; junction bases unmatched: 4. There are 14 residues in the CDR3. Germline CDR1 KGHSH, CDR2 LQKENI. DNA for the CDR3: TGTGCCAGCTCACCAGCGGGGGGGCACCACGAGCAGTACTTC. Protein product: CASSPAGGHHEQYF.

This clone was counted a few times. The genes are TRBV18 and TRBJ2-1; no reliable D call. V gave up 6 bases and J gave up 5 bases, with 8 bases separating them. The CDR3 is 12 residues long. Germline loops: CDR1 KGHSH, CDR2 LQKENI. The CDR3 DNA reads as TGTGCCAGCTCCTGGGCGGACAATGAGCAGTTCTTC. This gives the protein CASSWADNEQFF.

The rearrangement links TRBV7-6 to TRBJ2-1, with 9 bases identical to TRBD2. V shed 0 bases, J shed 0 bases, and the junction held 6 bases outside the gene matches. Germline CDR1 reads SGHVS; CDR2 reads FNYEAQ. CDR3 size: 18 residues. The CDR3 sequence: CASSLALTSGSSYNEQFF. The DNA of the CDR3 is TGTGCCAGCAGCTTAGCCCTGACTAGCGGTAGCTCCTACAATGAGCAGTTCTTC.